These T cell receptor beta chains were read from a single sample in a study of control samples from healthy donors and cancer patients. Sequenced by immunoSEQ multiplex PCR; TCRdb stores in-frame clones only, minus some. The sample lists about 120,000 clones, about 92% seen once, with 1.5% to 2% in the top ten. Sequencing was done on a sample of PBMCs. These receptors were obtained from a man aged 50-59 years with head and neck cancer. The CDR3 runs from the conserved cysteine through the conserved F or W. A D gene is named only where the DNA matches it firmly. Expanded clones get a size class; other rows say once, few or many, or leave the size out.

d_gene | j_gene | v_gene | abundance | CDR3nt | CDR3aa
NA | TRBJ1-6 | TRBV6-5 | once | TGTGCCAGCACCAGGGACCCCTATAATTCACCCCTCCACTTT | CASTRDPYNSPLHF
NA | TRBJ1-3 | TRBV9 | NA | TGTGCCAGCAGCCTTCGTGGGGGAGCGTCCGGAAACACCATATATTTT | CASSLRGGASGNTIYF
TRBD1 | TRBJ2-7 | TRBV7-2 | NA | TGTGCCAGCAGCTTAGCGTCCGGACAGGGGCACTACGAGCAGTACTTC | CASSLASGQGHYEQYF
TRBD2 | TRBJ2-7 | TRBV6-2/TRBV6-3 | NA | TGTGCCAGCACCCCCGGGGGGATCTACGAGCAGTACTTC | CASTPGGIYEQYF
TRBD2 | TRBJ2-1 | TRBV19 | once | TGTGCCAGTAGTATAGGTGCGGGAGCGGGGGAGCAGTTCTTC | CASSIGAGAGEQFF
TRBD1 | TRBJ1-1 | TRBV10-2 | NA | TGCGCCAGCAGTACAGGGGCAGCTGAAGCTTTCTTT | CASSTGAAEAFF
NA | TRBJ1-4 | TRBV2 | NA | TGTGCCAGCAGTGTATACCGATCAACTAATGAAAAACTGTTTTTT | CASSVYRSTNEKLFF
NA | TRBJ2-2 | TRBV4-1 | NA | TGCGCCAGCAGCCAAGAGGGCCGGCCCTACGCGAACACCGGGGAGCTGTTTTTT | CASSQEGRPYANTGELFF
TRBD1 | TRBJ1-6 | TRBV2 | NA | TGTGCCAGCACCGTTGACAGGGGTGATTCACCCCTCCACTTT | CASTVDRGDSPLHF
NA | TRBJ1-3 | TRBV30 | NA | TGTGCCTGGACCGGTCCAGTCGGACCTGGAAACACCATATATTTT | CAWTGPVGPGNTIYF
NA | TRBJ2-7 | TRBV2 | NA | TGTGCCAGCAATGAGGGGAGGGGGTACGAGCAGTACTTC | CASNEGRGYEQYF
NA | TRBJ1-1 | TRBV4-3 | NA | TGCGCCAGCAGCCTACAGCTCTTGAACACTGAAGCTTTCTTT | CASSLQLLNTEAFF
NA | TRBJ1-5 | TRBV4-2 | NA | TGTGCCAGCAGCCAATACCTAAATCAGCCCCAGCATTTT | CASSQYLNQPQHF
TRBD2 | TRBJ2-1 | TRBV4-3 | NA | TGCGCCAGCAGCCAAGTCGGACTAGACGGTGAGCAGTTCTTC | CASSQVGLDGEQFF
TRBD2 | TRBJ2-1 | TRBV2 | NA | TGTGCCAGCGTGACAAGCGGGGGGGCGGGCAATGAGCAGTTCTTC | CASVTSGGAGNEQFF
NA | TRBJ2-7 | TRBV5-6 | NA | TGTGCCAGCAAGTCCGGGACCTCCTACGAGCAGTACTTC | CASKSGTSYEQYF
TRBD2 | TRBJ2-6 | TRBV7-3 | NA | TGTGCCAGCAGCTCCGGCCTAGCGGGGAGCTCCGGGGCCAACGTCCTGACTTTC | CASSSGLAGSSGANVLTF
NA | TRBJ2-2 | TRBV7-2 | NA | TGTGCCAGCAGCTTAGTGCGGGTTGGCAGGGATGGCACCGGGGAGCTGTTTTTT | CASSLVRVGRDGTGELFF
NA | TRBJ2-7 | TRBV30 | NA | TGTGCCTGGAGTGTGTACCCCCGGACAGCCACTCGTTACGAGCAGTACTTC | CAWSVYPRTATRYEQYF
NA | TRBJ1-6 | TRBV10-3 | NA | TGTGCCATCAGGGGAGGACTCGCGAATTCACCCCTCCACTTT | CAIRGGLANSPLHF
NA | TRBJ1-5 | TRBV15 | NA | TGTGCCACAGAGAGAGATTATAGCAATCAGCCCCAGCATTTT | CATERDYSNQPQHF
NA | TRBJ2-7 | TRBV12-3/TRBV12-4 | NA | TGTGCCAGCAGTTTCCCCAATATATATGAGCAGTACTTC | CASSFPNIYEQYF
NA | TRBJ1-4 | TRBV30 | NA | TGTGCCTGGAGTAAGGGGCTCGGTAATGAAAAACTGTTTTTT | CAWSKGLGNEKLFF
NA | TRBJ2-6 | TRBV7-9 | NA | TGTGCCAGCAGCTTAGCGAGGAACTCTGGGGCCAACGTCCTGACTTTC | CASSLARNSGANVLTF
TRBD1 | TRBJ1-1 | TRBV6-2/TRBV6-3 | NA | TGTGCCAGCAGTTATGCTTCTAGGGGGCGCACTGAAGCTTTCTTT | CASSYASRGRTEAFF
NA | TRBJ1-2 | TRBV6-2/TRBV6-3 | NA | TGTGCCAGCAGTTACTCGGGCAAGAACTATGGCTACACCTTC | CASSYSGKNYGYTF
TRBD2 | TRBJ2-7 | TRBV10-3 | NA | TGTGCCATCAGTAGGGGACTAGCGGGGAGTTGGGGGGACGAGCAGTACTTC | CAISRGLAGSWGDEQYF
TRBD1 | TRBJ1-1 | TRBV19 | NA | TGTGCCAGTGGACAGGGGATGAACACTGAAGCTTTCTTT | CASGQGMNTEAFF
NA | TRBJ2-2 | TRBV4-1 | NA | TGCGCCAGCAGCCAAGAGGTGCGGGGCACGAACACCGGGGAGCTGTTTTTT | CASSQEVRGTNTGELFF
NA | TRBJ2-3 | TRBV7-9 | NA | TGTGCCAGCAGCTTAGCGGCAGATACGCAGTATTTT | CASSLAADTQYF
TRBD1 | TRBJ1-1 | TRBV30 | NA | TGTGCCTGGAGTGCCAGGGGGCGCCCATCCGGGGCTTTCTTT | CAWSARGRPSGAFF
TRBD1 | TRBJ2-1 | TRBV24-1 | NA | TGTGCCACCTCGGGACAGACCTACAATGAGCAGTTCTTC | CATSGQTYNEQFF
TRBD2 | TRBJ2-5 | TRBV27 | NA | TGTGCCAGCAGTCCGTTTGGGGGAGGGGAGACCCAGTACTTC | CASSPFGGGETQYF